The sample holds many counts of the clone carrying this TCR beta chain. The ends were cut back, 5 bases at V and 6 bases at J, with 11 bases in the middle. Germline V gene lookup returns CDR1 SQVTM and CDR2 ANQGSEA. The CDR3 spans 12 residues. This sample is part of a study of TIL therapy for anti-PD-1-resistant metastatic lung cancer. The immunoSEQ assay was v3. TCRdb's copy holds only in-frame clones and misses some; the assay was immunoSEQ multiplex PCR. Of about 95,000 clones detected, roughly 65% appear once; the ten largest clones hold 11%. Specified time point: pre-treatment sample, taken before nivolumab and TIL therapy. Most excised metastases sampled were pleural nodules or supraclavicular lymph nodes. Adults with stage 4 NSCLC were enrolled in a phase I trial.

The sequence came from a person between 25 and 80 years old with non-small cell lung cancer. The sample was tumor tissue, taken at baseline. This chain connects TRBV29-1 to TRBJ2-1; D call uncertain. The CDR3 region has the DNA TGCAGCGTTCTCCCCCAAGGCAATGAGCAGTTCTTC. Amino acid sequence: CSVLPQGNEQFF.